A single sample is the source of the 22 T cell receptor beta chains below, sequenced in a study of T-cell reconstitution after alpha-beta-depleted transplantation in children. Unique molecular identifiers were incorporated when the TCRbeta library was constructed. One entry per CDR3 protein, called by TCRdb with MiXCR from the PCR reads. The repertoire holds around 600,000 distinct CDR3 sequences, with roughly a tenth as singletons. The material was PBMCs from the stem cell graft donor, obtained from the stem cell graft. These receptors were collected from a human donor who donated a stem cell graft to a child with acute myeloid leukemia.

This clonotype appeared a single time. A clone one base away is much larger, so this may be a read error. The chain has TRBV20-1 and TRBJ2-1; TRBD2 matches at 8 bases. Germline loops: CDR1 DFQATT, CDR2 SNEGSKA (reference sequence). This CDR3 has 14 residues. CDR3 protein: CSTRDLSGNYEQFF. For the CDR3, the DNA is TGCAGTACTAGAGATCTTAGCGGGAACTATGAGCAGTTCTTC.

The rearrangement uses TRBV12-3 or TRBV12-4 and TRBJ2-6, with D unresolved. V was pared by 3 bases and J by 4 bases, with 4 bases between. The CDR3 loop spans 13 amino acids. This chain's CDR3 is CASSFLGANVLTF. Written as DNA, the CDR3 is TGTGCCAGCAGTTTTTTGGGGGCCAACGTCCTGACTTTC.

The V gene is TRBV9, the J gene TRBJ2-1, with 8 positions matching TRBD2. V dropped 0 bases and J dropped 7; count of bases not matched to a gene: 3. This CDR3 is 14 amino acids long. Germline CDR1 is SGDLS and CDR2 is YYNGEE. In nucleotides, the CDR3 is TGTGCCAGCAGCGTAGTGAGCGGGAGTAATGAGCAGTTCTTC. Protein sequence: CASSVVSGSNEQFF.

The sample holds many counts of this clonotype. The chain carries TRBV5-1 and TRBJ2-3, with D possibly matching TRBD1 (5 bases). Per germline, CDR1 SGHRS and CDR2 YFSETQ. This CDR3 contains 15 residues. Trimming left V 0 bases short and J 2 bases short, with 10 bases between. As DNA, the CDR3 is TGCGCCAGCAGCTTGGCACTGGACACCACAGATACGCAGTATTTT. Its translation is CASSLALDTTDTQYF.

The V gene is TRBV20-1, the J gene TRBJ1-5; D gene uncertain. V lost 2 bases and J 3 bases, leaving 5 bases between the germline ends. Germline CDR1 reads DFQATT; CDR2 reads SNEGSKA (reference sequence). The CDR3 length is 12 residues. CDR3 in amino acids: CSARQLNQPQHF. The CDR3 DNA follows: TGCAGTGCTAGACAGCTCAATCAGCCCCAGCATTTT.

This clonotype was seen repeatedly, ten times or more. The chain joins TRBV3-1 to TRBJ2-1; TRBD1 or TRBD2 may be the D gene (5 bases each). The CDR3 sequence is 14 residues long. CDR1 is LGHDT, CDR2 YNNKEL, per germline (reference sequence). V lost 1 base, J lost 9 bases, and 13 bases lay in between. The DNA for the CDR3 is TGTGCCAGCAGCCAAGGAGGGGTCCAGAGTGAGCAGTTCTTC. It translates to CASSQGGVQSEQFF.

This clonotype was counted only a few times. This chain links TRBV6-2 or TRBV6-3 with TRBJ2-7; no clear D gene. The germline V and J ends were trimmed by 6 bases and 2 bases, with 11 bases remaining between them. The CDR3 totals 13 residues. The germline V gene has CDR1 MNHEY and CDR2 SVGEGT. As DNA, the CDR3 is TGTGCCAGCAGCCCCGGATGGACCTACGAGCAGTACTTC. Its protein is CASSPGWTYEQYF.

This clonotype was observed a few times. The CDR3 is CAIPGLAGGIYEQYF. The CDR3 bases are TGCGCCATCCCCGGACTAGCGGGAGGCATCTACGAGCAGTACTTC. The chain joins TRBV5-1 to TRBJ2-7; 14 nucleotides align to TRBD2. CDR3 size: 15 residues. The germline gives CDR1 SGHRS, CDR2 YFSETQ. V lost 9 bases, J lost 3 bases, and 8 bases stayed unmatched.

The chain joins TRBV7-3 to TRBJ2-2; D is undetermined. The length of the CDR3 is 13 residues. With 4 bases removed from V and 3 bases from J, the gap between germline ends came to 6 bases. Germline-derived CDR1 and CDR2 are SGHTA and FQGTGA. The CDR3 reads CASSSPDTGELFF. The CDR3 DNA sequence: TGTGCCAGCAGCTCCCCCGACACCGGGGAGCTGTTTTTT. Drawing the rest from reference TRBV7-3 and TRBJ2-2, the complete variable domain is GAGVSQTPSNKVTEKGKYVELRCDPISGHTALYWYRQSLGQGPEFLIYFQGTGAADDSGLPNDRFFAVRPEGSVSTLKIQRTERGDSAVYLCASSSPDTGELFFGEGSRLTVL.

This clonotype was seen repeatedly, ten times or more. The CDR3 loop reads CASSPDRINQPQHF. CDR3 nucleotide sequence: TGTGCCAGCAGCCCGGACAGGATAAATCAGCCCCAGCATTTT. The chain links TRBV4-2 to TRBJ1-5; 7 nucleotides align to TRBD1. The CDR3 is 14 amino acids. The V gene's germline CDR1 is LGHNA and CDR2 YNFKEQ. The V and J ends lost 4 bases and 4 bases, in that order; junction bases with no gene match: 4.

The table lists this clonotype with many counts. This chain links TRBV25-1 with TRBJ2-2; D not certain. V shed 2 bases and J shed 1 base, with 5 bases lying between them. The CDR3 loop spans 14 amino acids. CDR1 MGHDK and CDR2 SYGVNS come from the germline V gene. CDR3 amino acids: CASSEHRNTGELFF. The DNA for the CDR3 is TGTGCCAGCAGTGAACACAGGAACACCGGGGAGCTGTTTTTT.

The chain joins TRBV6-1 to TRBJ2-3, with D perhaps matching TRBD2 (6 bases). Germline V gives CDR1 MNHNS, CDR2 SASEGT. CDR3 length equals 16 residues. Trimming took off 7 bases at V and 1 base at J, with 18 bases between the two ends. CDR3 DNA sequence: TGTGCCAGCACCAGTTACCTGGGACTTGGCACAGATACGCAGTATTTT. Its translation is CASTSYLGLGTDTQYF.

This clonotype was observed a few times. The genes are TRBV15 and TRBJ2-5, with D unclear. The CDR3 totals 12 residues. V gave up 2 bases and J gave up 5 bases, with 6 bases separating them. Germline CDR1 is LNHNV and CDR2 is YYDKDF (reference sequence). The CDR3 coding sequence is TGTGCCACCAGCAGAACCAGGGAGACCCAGTACTTC. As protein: CATSRTRETQYF.

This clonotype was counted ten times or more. CDR3 in amino acids: CASSLTGQYYEQYF. CDR3 coding DNA: TGCGCCAGCAGCTTGACTGGACAGTACTACGAGCAGTACTTC. The V call is TRBV5-1, the J call TRBJ2-7; possible D gene TRBD1, 6 bases. Trimming removed 1 base from V and 3 bases from J, with 11 bases in between. Germline V lookup: CDR1 SGHRS, CDR2 YFSETQ. The CDR3 consists of 14 residues.

The CDR3 reads CASSQGDSPANEKLFF. CDR3 nucleotides: TGTGCCAGCAGCCAGGGCGACAGCCCTGCTAATGAAAAACTGTTTTTT. The chain links TRBV3-1 to TRBJ1-4, with D possibly TRBD1 on 5 matching bases. Germline V gene lookup returns CDR1 LGHDT and CDR2 YNNKEL (reference sequence). V lost 3 bases, J lost 3 bases, and 14 bases lay in between. The CDR3 consists of 16 residues.

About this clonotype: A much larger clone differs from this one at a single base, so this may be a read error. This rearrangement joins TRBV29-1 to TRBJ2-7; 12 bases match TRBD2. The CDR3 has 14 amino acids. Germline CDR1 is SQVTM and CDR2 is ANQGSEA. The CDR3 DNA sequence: TGCGGCGTCAGGCTGGCTAGCGGGAGGGACGAGCAGTACTTC. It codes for CGVRLASGRDEQYF.

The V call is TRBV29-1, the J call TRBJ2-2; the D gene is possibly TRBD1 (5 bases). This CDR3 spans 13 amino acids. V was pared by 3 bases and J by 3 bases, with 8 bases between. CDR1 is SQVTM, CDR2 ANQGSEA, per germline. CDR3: CSVDPGHTGELFF. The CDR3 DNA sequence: TGCAGCGTTGACCCAGGGCACACCGGGGAGCTGTTTTTT.

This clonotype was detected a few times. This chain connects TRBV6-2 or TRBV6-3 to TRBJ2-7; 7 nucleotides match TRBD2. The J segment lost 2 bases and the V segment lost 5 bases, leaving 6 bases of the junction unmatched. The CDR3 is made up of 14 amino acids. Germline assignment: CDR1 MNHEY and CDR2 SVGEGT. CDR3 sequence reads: CASSHAGVAYEQYF. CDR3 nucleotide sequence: TGTGCCAGCAGTCATGCGGGGGTGGCCTACGAGCAGTACTTC.

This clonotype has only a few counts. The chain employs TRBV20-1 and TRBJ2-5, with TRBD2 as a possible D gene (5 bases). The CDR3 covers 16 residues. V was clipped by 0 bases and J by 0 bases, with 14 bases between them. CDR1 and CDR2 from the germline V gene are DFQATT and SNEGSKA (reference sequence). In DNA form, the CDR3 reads TGCAGTGCTAGAGATGGGGTTCCCGGGGACCAAGAGACCCAGTACTTC. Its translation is CSARDGVPGDQETQYF.

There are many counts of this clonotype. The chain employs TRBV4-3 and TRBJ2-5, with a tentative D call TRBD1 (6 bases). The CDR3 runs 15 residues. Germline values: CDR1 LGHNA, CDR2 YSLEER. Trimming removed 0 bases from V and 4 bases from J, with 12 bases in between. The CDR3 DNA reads TGCGCCAGCAGCCAAGATGAAAGGGGGATAGAGACCCAGTACTTC. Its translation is CASSQDERGIETQYF.

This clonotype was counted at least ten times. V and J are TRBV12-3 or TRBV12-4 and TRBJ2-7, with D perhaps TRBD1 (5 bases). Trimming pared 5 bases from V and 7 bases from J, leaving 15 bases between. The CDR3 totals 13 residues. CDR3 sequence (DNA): TGTGCCAGCAGTCCAAAGTCTAGGGGTGAGCAGTACTTC. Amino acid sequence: CASSPKSRGEQYF.

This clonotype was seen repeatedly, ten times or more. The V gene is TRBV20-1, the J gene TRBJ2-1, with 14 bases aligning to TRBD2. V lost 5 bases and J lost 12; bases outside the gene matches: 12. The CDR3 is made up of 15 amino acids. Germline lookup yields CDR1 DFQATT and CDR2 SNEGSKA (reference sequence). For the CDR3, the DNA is TGCAGTGCTCCCTCCGGACTAGCGGGAGGCCGAAGGCAGTTCTTC. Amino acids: CSAPSGLAGGRRQFF.